Sequencing of this T cell receptor beta chain was carried out in a study of T cells in localized non-small cell lung cancer. CDR1 and CDR2 from the germline V gene are MNHEY and SMNVEV (reference sequence). Between the trimmed V and J ends, which lost 6 bases and 2 bases, there was a span of 11 bases. This CDR3 region has 14 residues. Repertoires were generated with immunoSEQ multiplex PCR, while TCRdb's copy carries only in-frame clones and drops some. The profile shows about 40,000 clones, around 86% of them singletons. Study results and caveats: Appearing in adjacent lung were a median around 60 of the top 100 tumor clones. In the blood, greater T cell density corresponded to longer overall survival.

In regard to this clone: What it recognizes is unknown. Other DNA sequences within the sample encode an identical CDR3.

J is TRBJ1-5 and V is TRBV27; D perhaps matches TRBD1 (6 bases). This specimen was peripheral blood, taken before any cancer treatment. The TCR comes from a man aged 18 to 49 with stage I lung adenocarcinoma. The CDR3 nucleotides read TGTGCCAGCAGCCGGAGGGGGGGCAATCAGCCCCAGCATTTT. This sequence encodes CASSRRGGNQPQHF.